This TCR beta chain was documented in a study of Ad26.COV2.S vaccination and SARS-CoV-2 variants. For the study at large: Ad26.COV2.S, an intramuscular injection, was given once or twice 56 days apart.

The repertoire was sequenced with immunoSEQ multiplex PCR; TCRdb's copy has only in-frame clones and lacks some. The table records around 400,000 clones, around 90% of them present only once. Treatment in this sample: some 20 received Ad26.COV2.S at low or high dose, single or two shots; about 5 received placebo; per-sample allocation not given. Repertoires come from day 63 after the first vaccine or placebo injection. Study outcomes and limitations: Non-spike TCR breadth was similar in vaccine and placebo recipients.

This CDR3 comprises 13 residues. V was pared by 7 bases and J by 4 bases, with 2 bases of the junction left unmatched. With respect to this clone: What it binds is not known.

This receptor was taken from a person between 18 and 65 years old who received the Ad26.COV2.S COVID-19 vaccine or a placebo. The rearrangement links TRBV12-3 or TRBV12-4 to TRBJ1-5, with TRBD1 identical over 9 bases. Here the sequenced sample was peripheral blood, taken in a trial of Ad26.COV2.S vaccine versus placebo. DNA of the CDR3: TGTGCCAGCATCGGGACAGGGAATCAGCCCCAGCATTTT. It encodes CASIGTGNQPQHF.